Below, 3 T cell receptor beta chains from the same sample are listed, as sequenced in a study of blood T cells in healthy people across ages. Combining a sample-barcoded 5' primer with a J-beta primer mix, a second PCR ran for about 6 to 12 cycles. TCRdb itself ran the 5' RACE reads through MiXCR, one entry per CDR3 protein. The sample includes 700,000 to 800,000 distinct CDR3 sequences, roughly two fifths seen only once; the top ten take 20% to 25%. The sequenced material came from blood. The receptors were gathered from a woman in her sixties in good health.

DNA for the CDR3: TGTGCCAGCTCACCACCGTCTAGCGGGAGTGGCAATGAGCAGTTCTTC. It translates to CASSPPSSGSGNEQFF. J is TRBJ2-1 and V is TRBV18; 10 bases agree with TRBD2. CDR1 and CDR2 (germline): KGHSH, LQKENI. V lost 0 bases to trimming and J lost 6 bases; unmatched junction nucleotides: 5. The CDR3 contains 16 residues.

This sequence joins TRBV20-1 and TRBJ1-4; 8 bases fit TRBD1. The CDR3 has 16 residues. Trimming removed 6 bases from V and 7 bases from J; junction bases left unmatched: 16. The germline V gene encodes CDR1 DFQATT and CDR2 SNEGSKA (reference sequence). The DNA for the CDR3 is TGCAGTGCGTCGCCTTTCCAGGGGGCTGATCGTGAAAAACTGTTTTTT. It specifies CSASPFQGADREKLFF.

The chain combines TRBV7-9 with TRBJ2-5; 8 bases match TRBD1. The J call may be incorrect, as the DNA end agrees better with TRBJ2-7. The CDR3 is 14 residues long. Germline V gives CDR1 SEHNR, CDR2 FQNEAQ (reference sequence). The CDR3 region has the DNA TGTGCCAGCTGCTCCACCAGGACAGGGAACGAGCAGTACTTC. Amino acid sequence: CASCSTRTGNEQYF.